This T cell receptor beta chain derives from a study of T cell responses to AZD1222 COVID-19 vaccine. General study results and limits: Among those given AZD1222, only five or six were seropositive at baseline.

The method was immunoSEQ multiplex PCR; TCRdb's version includes in-frame clones alone and lacks a portion of them. In the table there are 150,000 to 160,000 clones, 90% of which are singletons. A note on this clone: What it binds is unknown.

V was cut by 5 bases and J by 4 bases, with 26 bases left in between. The CDR3 spans 18 residues. The germline CDR1 and CDR2 sequences are MGHDK and SYGVNS. This clonotype originated in an adult who received the AZD1222 COVID-19 vaccine. The J gene is TRBJ1-1, the V gene TRBV25-1, with unresolved D. Sequencing used peripheral blood, obtained 28 days after the second AZD1222 dose. The CDR3 loop is CASSPRVWGSYSGTEAFF. CDR3 in DNA: TGTGCCAGCAGTCCTCGGGTCTGGGGAAGCTATTCTGGCACTGAAGCTTTCTTT. Looking up the rest from reference TRBV25-1 and TRBJ1-1 gives the full variable domain: EADIYQTPRYLVIGTGKKITLECSQTMGHDKMYWYQQDPGMELHLIHYSYGVNSTEKGDLSSESTVSRIRTEHFPLTLESARPSHTSQYLCASSPRVWGSYSGTEAFFGQGTRLTVV.